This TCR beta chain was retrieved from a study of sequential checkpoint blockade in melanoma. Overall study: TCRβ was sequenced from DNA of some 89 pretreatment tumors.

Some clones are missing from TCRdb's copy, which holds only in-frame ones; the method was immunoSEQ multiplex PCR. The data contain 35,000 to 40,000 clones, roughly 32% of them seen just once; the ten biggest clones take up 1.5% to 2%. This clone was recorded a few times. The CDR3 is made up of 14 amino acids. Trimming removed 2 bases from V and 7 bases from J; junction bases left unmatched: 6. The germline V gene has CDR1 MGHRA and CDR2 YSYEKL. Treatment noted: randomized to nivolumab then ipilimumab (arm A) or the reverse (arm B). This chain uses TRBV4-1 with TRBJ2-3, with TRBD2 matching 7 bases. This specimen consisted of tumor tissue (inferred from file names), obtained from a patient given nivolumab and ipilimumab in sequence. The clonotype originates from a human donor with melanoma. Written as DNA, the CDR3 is TGCGCCAGCAGCCAAAGGGAGGGCTTAAATACGCAGTATTTT. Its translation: CASSQREGLNTQYF.